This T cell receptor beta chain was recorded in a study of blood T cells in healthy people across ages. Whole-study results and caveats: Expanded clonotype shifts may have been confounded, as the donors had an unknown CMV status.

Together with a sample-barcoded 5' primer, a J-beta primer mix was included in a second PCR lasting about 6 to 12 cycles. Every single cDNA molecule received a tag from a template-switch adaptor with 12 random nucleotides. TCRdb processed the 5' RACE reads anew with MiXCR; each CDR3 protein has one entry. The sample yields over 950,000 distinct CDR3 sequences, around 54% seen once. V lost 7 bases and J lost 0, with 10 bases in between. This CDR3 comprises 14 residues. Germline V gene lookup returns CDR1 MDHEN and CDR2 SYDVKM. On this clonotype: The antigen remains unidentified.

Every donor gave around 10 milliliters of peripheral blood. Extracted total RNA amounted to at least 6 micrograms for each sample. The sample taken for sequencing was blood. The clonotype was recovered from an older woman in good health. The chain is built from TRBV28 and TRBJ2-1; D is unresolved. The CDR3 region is CASIESPSYNEQFF. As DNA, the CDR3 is TGTGCCAGCATTGAGTCTCCCTCCTACAATGAGCAGTTCTTC.